This entry lists 12 T cell receptor beta chains sequenced from one sample in a study of cytomegalovirus exposure and HLA in healthy donors. The PCR made use of 60 Vbeta and 13 Jbeta primers. Clones were read by immunoSEQ multiplex PCR, and TCRdb kept only the in-frame ones, dropping some. The sample lists approximately 110,000 clones, roughly 69% occurring once. The sequenced material came from PBMCs. These receptors all stem from a man over 45 in good health and CMV-seropositive.

The chain carries TRBV5-1 and TRBJ1-5; 7 positions agree with TRBD1. The CDR3 covers 13 residues. Per germline, CDR1 SGHRS and CDR2 YFSETQ. V was pared by 3 bases and J by 8 bases, with 5 bases of the junction left unmatched. The CDR3 DNA follows: TGCGCCAGCAGCTCGACAGGGCCGGAGCCCCAGCATTTT. Its translation: CASSSTGPEPQHF. The full variable domain, with the rest looked up from reference TRBV5-1 and TRBJ1-5, is KAGVTQTPRYLIKTRGQQVTLSCSPISGHRSVSWYQQTPGQGLQFLFEYFSETQRNKGNFPGRFSGRQFSNSRSEMNVSTLELGDSALYLCASSSTGPEPQHFGDGTRLSIL.

The chain combines TRBV5-4 with TRBJ2-1; 7 bases line up with TRBD2. Germline V gene lookup returns CDR1 SGHNT and CDR2 YYREEE (reference sequence). The V and J ends lost 1 base and 4 bases, in that order; junction bases with no gene match: 5. The CDR3 is 15 residues long. The CDR3, as DNA: TGTGCCAGCAGCTTGACGGGGGGTATTTACAATGAGCAGTTCTTC. Its protein is CASSLTGGIYNEQFF.

Only a few counts were recorded for this clone. V and J are TRBV4-1 and TRBJ2-5; TRBD2 aligns across 13 bases. CDR1 and CDR2 (germline): MGHRA, YSYEKL. J gave up 1 base and V 2 bases, and 1 base lay outside the gene matches. The CDR3 extends over 16 amino acids. The CDR3 loop is CASSQTSGGAQETQYF. CDR3 sequence (DNA): TGCGCCAGCAGCCAAACTAGCGGGGGGGCCCAAGAGACCCAGTACTTC.

V gene TRBV14 combines with J gene TRBJ1-2, with 7 positions matching TRBD1. The germline V gene has CDR1 SGHDN and CDR2 FVKESK. After removal of 1 base from V and 4 bases from J, the junction contained 6 bases not matched to a gene. The CDR3 runs 15 residues. The CDR3 DNA follows: TGTGCCAGCAGCCAAGGACCGACAGGGATCTATGGCTACACCTTC. Encoded protein: CASSQGPTGIYGYTF.

V and J are TRBV6-1 and TRBJ1-2, with a weak D call TRBD1 (5 bases). There are 12 residues in the CDR3. Germline V gene data show CDR1 as MNHNS and CDR2 as SASEGT. The germline V and J ends were trimmed by 3 bases and 8 bases, with 10 bases remaining between them. This chain's CDR3 is CASSEGGDGYTF. In nucleotides, the CDR3 is TGTGCCAGCAGTGAGGGGGGGGACGGCTACACCTTC.

This clone was seen a handful of times. This chain connects TRBV5-8 to TRBJ1-4; D gene uncertain. The CDR3 is 15 amino acids. CDR1 is SGHTS and CDR2 is YDEGEE in the germline V gene. Trimming stripped 0 bases from V and 3 bases from J, with 9 bases between. CDR3 nucleotide sequence: TGTGCCAGCAGCTTGGAAACAGCCTCTAATGAAAAACTGTTTTTT. Residues: CASSLETASNEKLFF.

V usage is TRBV4-1 and J usage is TRBJ2-7, with TRBD1 matching over 7 bases. This CDR3 has 15 residues. V was pared by 3 bases and J by 4 bases, with 9 bases of the junction left unmatched. Germline V gene lookup returns CDR1 MGHRA and CDR2 YSYEKL. CDR3 in amino acids: CASSQIQGNSYEQYF. The DNA for the CDR3 is TGCGCCAGCAGCCAGATACAGGGGAATTCGTACGAGCAGTACTTC.

The chain employs TRBV9 and TRBJ2-2; 13 bases align to TRBD2. V shed 0 bases and J 3 bases; nucleotides not matched to a gene: 2. The CDR3 totals 17 residues. Germline V gene lookup returns CDR1 SGDLS and CDR2 YYNGEE. CDR3 in DNA: TGTGCCAGCAGCGTAGGGACTAGCGGGGGATACACCGGGGAGCTGTTTTTT. This gives the protein CASSVGTSGGYTGELFF.

This clone was seen a single time. The chain has TRBV27 and TRBJ2-3; 12 nucleotides match TRBD1. CDR1 is MNHEY, CDR2 SMNVEV, per germline (reference sequence). Trimming cost V 6 bases and J 4 bases; bases outside gene matches: 5. The CDR3 consists of 15 residues. CDR3 region: CASSPGQGAADTQYF. The CDR3 DNA is TGTGCCAGCAGCCCGGGACAGGGGGCTGCAGATACGCAGTATTTT.

The chain employs TRBV5-1 and TRBJ2-3, with 10 bases fitting TRBD2. Germline V gene lookup returns CDR1 SGHRS and CDR2 YFSETQ. V lost 4 bases and J lost 2; bases outside the gene matches: 4. CDR3 length: 15 residues. This chain's CDR3 is CASSTGTSVTDTQYF. CDR3 nucleotide sequence: TGCGCCAGCAGCACCGGGACTAGCGTCACAGATACGCAGTATTTT.

With respect to this clone: Other DNA sequences in the sample encode the same CDR3. The chain joins TRBV5-4 to TRBJ1-1, with 8 nucleotides matching TRBD1. The CDR3 consists of 14 residues. The trim removed 4 bases at V and 3 bases at J, leaving 5 bases unmatched. Per germline, CDR1 SGHNT and CDR2 YYREEE (reference sequence). CDR3 residues: CASSRGQVHTEAFF. The CDR3 region has the DNA TGTGCCAGCAGCCGGGGACAGGTCCACACTGAAGCTTTCTTT.

Here the CDR3 reads CASSRRDRNNEQFF. CDR3 coding DNA: TGTGCCAGCAGCCGTCGCGACAGGAACAATGAGCAGTTCTTC. The chain uses TRBV5-4 and TRBJ2-1, with D tentatively TRBD1 (6 bases). This CDR3 is built from 14 residues. V was cut by 4 bases and J by 5 bases, with 13 bases left in between. The germline V gene encodes CDR1 SGHNT and CDR2 YYREEE (reference sequence).